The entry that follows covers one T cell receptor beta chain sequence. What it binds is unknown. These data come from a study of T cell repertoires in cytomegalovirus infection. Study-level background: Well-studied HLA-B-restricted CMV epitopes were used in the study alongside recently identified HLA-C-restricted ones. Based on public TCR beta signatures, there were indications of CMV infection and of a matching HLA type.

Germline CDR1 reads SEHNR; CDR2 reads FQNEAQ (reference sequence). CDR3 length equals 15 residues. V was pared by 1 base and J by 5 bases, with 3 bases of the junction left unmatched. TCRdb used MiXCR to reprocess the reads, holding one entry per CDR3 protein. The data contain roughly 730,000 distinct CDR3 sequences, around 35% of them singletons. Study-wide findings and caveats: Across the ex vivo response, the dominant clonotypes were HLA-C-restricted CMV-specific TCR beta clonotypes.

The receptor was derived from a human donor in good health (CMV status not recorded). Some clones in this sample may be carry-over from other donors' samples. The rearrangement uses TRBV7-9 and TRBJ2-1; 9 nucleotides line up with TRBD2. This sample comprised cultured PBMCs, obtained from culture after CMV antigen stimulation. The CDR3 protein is CASSLGTSADNEQFF. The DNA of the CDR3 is TGTGCCAGCAGCTTAGGGACTAGCGCCGACAATGAGCAGTTCTTC.